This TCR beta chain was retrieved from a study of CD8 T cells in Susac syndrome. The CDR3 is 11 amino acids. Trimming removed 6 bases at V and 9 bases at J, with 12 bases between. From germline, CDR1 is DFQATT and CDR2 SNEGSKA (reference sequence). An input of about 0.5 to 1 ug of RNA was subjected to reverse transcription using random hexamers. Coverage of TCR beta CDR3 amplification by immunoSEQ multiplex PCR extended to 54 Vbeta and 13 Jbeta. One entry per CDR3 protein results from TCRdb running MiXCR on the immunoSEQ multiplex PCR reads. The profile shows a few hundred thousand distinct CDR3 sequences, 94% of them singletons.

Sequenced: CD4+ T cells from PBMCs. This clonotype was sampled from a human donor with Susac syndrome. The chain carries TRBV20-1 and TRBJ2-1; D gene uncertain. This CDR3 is CSAILMGEQFF. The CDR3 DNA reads TGCAGTGCGATTCTGATGGGTGAGCAGTTCTTC.